Presented here are 16 T cell receptor beta chains from one specimen sequenced in a study of read filtering for tumor transcriptome and immune sequencing. This library used roughly 400 ng RNA and molecular barcoded adaptors spanning alpha/delta and beta/gamma chains. A single record per CDR3 protein comes from TCRdb applying MiXCR to the reads. The sample records some 130,000 distinct CDR3 sequences, approximately 13% being singletons. The sequenced sample was a population of CD138-negative cells sorted from bone marrow. The origin of the receptors is a donor aged 40 or over with multiple myeloma.

This clonotype was counted at least ten times. The chain uses TRBV7-9 and TRBJ2-3; 11 bases are a match to TRBD1. This CDR3 region has 16 residues. V lost 5 bases to trimming and J lost 2 bases; unmatched junction nucleotides: 6. CDR1 SEHNR and CDR2 FQNEAQ come from the germline V gene (reference sequence). The CDR3: CASSPWTGGNTDTQYF. CDR3 DNA: TGTGCCAGCAGCCCGTGGACAGGGGGCAACACAGATACGCAGTATTTT.

A remark on this clonotype: Since a much larger clone is just one base distant, this may be a read error. The chain employs TRBV7-8 and TRBJ1-1; maybe TRBD1 (5 bases). Between the trimmed V and J ends, which lost 4 bases and 1 base, there was a span of 10 bases. Germline V gene data show CDR1 as SGHVS and CDR2 as FQNEAQ. This CDR3 comprises 14 residues. CDR3 in amino acids: CASSSGNQNTEAFF. As DNA, the CDR3 is TGTGCCAGCAGCTCAGGGAACCAGAACACTGAAGCTTTCTTT. The full variable domain, its missing parts supplied by reference TRBV7-8 and TRBJ1-1, is GAGVSQSPRYKVAKRGQDVALRCDPISGHVSLFWYQQALGQGPEFLTYFQNEAQLDKSGLPSDRFFAERPEGSVSTLKIQRTQQEDSAVYLCASSSGNQNTEAFFGQGTRLTVV.

Many counts were recorded for this clonotype. Compared with germline, one end of the junction differs, possibly owing to a read error. The J gene is TRBJ2-4, the V gene TRBV2; 7 bases are shared with TRBD1. This CDR3 is 13 amino acids long. Per the germline V gene, CDR1 is SNHLY and CDR2 is FYNNEI. The CDR3 protein is CASRATGDHRGDF. The CDR3, as DNA: TGTGCCAGCAGAGCCACCGGGGACCACAGGGGAGACTTC.

This clonotype was observed many times. This chain's CDR3 is CASSPTGQGHEQFF. DNA for the CDR3: TGTGCCAGCAGTCCCACGGGACAGGGCCATGAGCAGTTCTTC. The rearrangement uses TRBV5-6 and TRBJ2-1, with TRBD1 matching over 9 bases. Germline-derived CDR1 and CDR2 are SGHDT and YYEEEE. The CDR3 is made up of 14 amino acids. Unmatched junction bases numbered 8, after V lost 5 bases and J lost 8 bases.

This clonotype was recorded many times. The V and J genes are TRBV29-1 and TRBJ2-3, with D possibly being TRBD1 (5 bases). This CDR3 contains 13 residues. Trimming removed 6 bases from V and 3 bases from J, with 13 bases in between. The germline gives CDR1 SQVTM, CDR2 ANQGSEA. DNA for the CDR3: TGCAGCGTGGCTAGGGGAACGACAGATACGCAGTATTTT. This sequence encodes CSVARGTTDTQYF.

As for this clonotype: A much larger clonotype is one base distant, so this may be a read error. The chain employs TRBV12-3 or TRBV12-4 and TRBJ2-1; D not certain. The CDR3 covers 14 residues. The CDR3 DNA reads as TGTGCCAGCAGTTTAGGGGCGGTTTACAATGAGCAGTCCTTC. It codes for CASSLGAVYNEQSF.

This clonotype appeared many times. The chain combines TRBV2 with TRBJ2-3, with D perhaps TRBD1 or TRBD2 (5 bases each). The CDR3 extends over 15 amino acids. V lost 7 bases and J lost 6, with 20 bases in between. The germline gives CDR1 SNHLY, CDR2 FYNNEI. Written as DNA, the CDR3 is TGTGCCAGCACCGAGGGGTTTACACGATCGGATACGCAGTATTTT. Translated, it gives CASTEGFTRSDTQYF.

This clonotype came up many times. This chain joins TRBV25-1 and TRBJ1-1; tentatively, D is TRBD1 (5 bases). V shed 4 bases and J shed 6 bases, with 6 bases lying between them. Looked up from germline, CDR1 is MGHDK and CDR2 is SYGVNS. The CDR3 has 11 residues. CDR3 region: CASSGGPEAFF. CDR3 DNA sequence: TGTGCCAGCAGTGGGGGCCCTGAAGCTTTCTTT.

This clonotype was seen a handful of times. This sequence joins TRBV12-3 or TRBV12-4 and TRBJ1-4; a possible D gene is TRBD1 (5 bases). Trimming took 3 bases from V and 16 from J, leaving 18 bases between them. The CDR3 sequence is 13 residues long. CDR3 nucleotides: TGTGCCAGCAGTTTTAGAGGGGCCGAGGGACCGTTTTTT. Encoded protein: CASSFRGAEGPFF.

This clonotype was counted a few times. J is TRBJ2-5 and V is TRBV19; 11 bases are shared with TRBD2. This CDR3 contains 15 residues. Germline CDR1 is LNHDA and CDR2 is SQIVND (reference sequence). Trimming took 9 bases from V and 3 from J; bases not matched to a gene: 9. Here the CDR3 reads CASTSTTSGEETQYF. The CDR3 DNA sequence: TGTGCCAGCACGTCAACGACTAGCGGGGAAGAGACCCAGTACTTC.

This clonotype was counted ten times or more. A much bigger clone sits one base away, suggesting this may be a read error. V usage is TRBV20-1 and J usage is TRBJ2-1; 15 bases line up with TRBD2. Germline-derived CDR1 and CDR2 are DFQATT and SNEGSKA (reference sequence). The CDR3 has 17 amino acids. CDR3 protein: CSARSGLAGGTYDEQFF. For the CDR3, the DNA is TGCAGTGCTAGGTCGGGACTAGCGGGAGGAACCTACGATGAGCAGTTCTTC.

In regard to this clonotype: A read error may be the cause here, since a much bigger clone is one base away. J is TRBJ1-2 and V is TRBV11-2; D ambiguous. The CDR3 is 13 residues long. Germline loops: CDR1 SGHAT, CDR2 FQNNGV. This CDR3 reads CASSPGRIYGHTF. DNA of the CDR3: TGTGCCAGCAGCCCGGGCCGGATCTATGGCCACACCTTC.

The rearrangement links TRBV10-3 to TRBJ1-1; D call uncertain. This CDR3 has 15 amino acids. Between the trimmed V and J ends, which lost 4 bases and 2 bases, there was a span of 14 bases. CDR1 is ENHRY and CDR2 is SYGVKD in the germline V gene. The CDR3 spells CAISGRRGPNTEAFF. The CDR3 nucleotides are TGTGCCATCAGTGGGAGGAGAGGGCCAAACACTGAAGCTTTCTTT.

Many counts were recorded for this clonotype. J is TRBJ1-1 and V is TRBV12-3 or TRBV12-4; D is ambiguous. The V end was cut by 7 bases, the J end by 1 base, with 10 bases between. CDR3 length: 13 amino acids. CDR3 loop: CASTFDKNTEAFF. CDR3 nucleotides: TGTGCCAGCACCTTCGACAAGAACACTGAAGCTTTCTTT.

Many counts were recorded for this clonotype. This rearrangement joins TRBV10-3 to TRBJ2-1, with 8 bases aligning to TRBD2. CDR3 length: 15 residues. Unmatched junction bases numbered 10, after V lost 4 bases and J lost 8 bases. Germline-derived CDR1 and CDR2 are ENHRY and SYGVKD. The DNA of the CDR3 is TGTGCCATCAGTGGATCCCAGCGGGAGAGCCATGAGCAGTTCTTC. Translated: CAISGSQRESHEQFF.

This clonotype was seen ten or more times. This chain uses TRBV7-3 with TRBJ2-4; D call uncertain. The V gene lost 4 bases and the J gene lost 0 bases, with 13 bases spanning the gap. From germline, CDR1 is SGHTA and CDR2 FQGTGA. The CDR3 length is 16 residues. This CDR3 is CASSYPRTLAKNIQYF. The DNA of the CDR3 is TGTGCCAGCAGCTACCCCAGGACCTTAGCCAAAAACATTCAGTACTTC. Complete variable domain (other parts from reference TRBV7-3 and TRBJ2-4): GAGVSQTPSNKVTEKGKYVELRCDPISGHTALYWYRQSLGQGPEFLIYFQGTGAADDSGLPNDRFFAVRPEGSVSTLKIQRTERGDSAVYLCASSYPRTLAKNIQYFGAGTRLSVL.